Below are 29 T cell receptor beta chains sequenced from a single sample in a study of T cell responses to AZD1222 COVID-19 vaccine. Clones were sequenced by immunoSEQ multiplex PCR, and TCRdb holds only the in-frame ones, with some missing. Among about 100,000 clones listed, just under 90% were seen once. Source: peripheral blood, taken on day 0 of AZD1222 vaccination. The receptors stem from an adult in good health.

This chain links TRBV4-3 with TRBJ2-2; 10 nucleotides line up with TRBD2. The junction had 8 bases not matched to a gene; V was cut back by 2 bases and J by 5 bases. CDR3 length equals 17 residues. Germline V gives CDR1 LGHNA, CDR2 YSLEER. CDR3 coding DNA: TGCGCCAGCAGCCAACGGGCGAGCGGGGGGGTGACCGGGGAGCTGTTTTTT. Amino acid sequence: CASSQRASGGVTGELFF.

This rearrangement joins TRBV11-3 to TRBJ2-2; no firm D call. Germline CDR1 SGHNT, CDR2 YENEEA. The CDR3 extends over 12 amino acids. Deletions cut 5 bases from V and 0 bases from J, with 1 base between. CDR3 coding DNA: TGTGCCAGCAGCACGAACACCGGGGAGCTGTTTTTT. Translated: CASSTNTGELFF.

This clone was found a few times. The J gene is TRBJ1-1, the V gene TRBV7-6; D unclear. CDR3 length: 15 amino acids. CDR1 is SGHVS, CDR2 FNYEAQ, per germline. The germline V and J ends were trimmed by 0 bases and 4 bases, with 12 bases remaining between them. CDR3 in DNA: TGTGCCAGCAGCTTAGCTCGAGGGATGCGCACTGAAGCTTTCTTT. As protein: CASSLARGMRTEAFF.

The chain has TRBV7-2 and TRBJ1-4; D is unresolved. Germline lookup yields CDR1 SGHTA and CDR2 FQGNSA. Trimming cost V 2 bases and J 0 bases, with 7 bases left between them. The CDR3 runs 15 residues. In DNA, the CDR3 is TGTGCCAGCAGCTTAAGACACTCAACTAATGAAAAACTGTTTTTT. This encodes CASSLRHSTNEKLFF.

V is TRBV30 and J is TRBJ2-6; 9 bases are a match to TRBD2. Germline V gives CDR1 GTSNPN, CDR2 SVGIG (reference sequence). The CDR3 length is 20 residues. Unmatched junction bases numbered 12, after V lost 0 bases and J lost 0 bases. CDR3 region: CAWSVREAGLAYSGANVLTF. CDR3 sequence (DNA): TGTGCCTGGAGTGTACGGGAGGCGGGACTAGCCTACTCTGGGGCCAACGTCCTGACTTTC.

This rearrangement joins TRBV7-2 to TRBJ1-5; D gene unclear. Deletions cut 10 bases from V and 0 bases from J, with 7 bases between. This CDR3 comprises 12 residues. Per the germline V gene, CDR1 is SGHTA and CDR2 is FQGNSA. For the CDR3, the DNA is TGTGCCACGTCGGCTAGCAATCAGCCCCAGCATTTT. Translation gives CATSASNQPQHF.

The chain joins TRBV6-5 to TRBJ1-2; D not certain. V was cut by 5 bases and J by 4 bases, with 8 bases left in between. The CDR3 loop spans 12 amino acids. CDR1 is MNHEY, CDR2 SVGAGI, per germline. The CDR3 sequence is CASSNGVYGYTF. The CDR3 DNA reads TGTGCCAGCAGTAACGGGGTCTATGGCTACACCTTC.

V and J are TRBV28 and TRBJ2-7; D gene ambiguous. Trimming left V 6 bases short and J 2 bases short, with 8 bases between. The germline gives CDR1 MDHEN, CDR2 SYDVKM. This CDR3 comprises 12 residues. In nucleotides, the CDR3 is TGTGCCAGCAGGGGTACCCCCTACGAGCAGTACTTC. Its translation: CASRGTPYEQYF.

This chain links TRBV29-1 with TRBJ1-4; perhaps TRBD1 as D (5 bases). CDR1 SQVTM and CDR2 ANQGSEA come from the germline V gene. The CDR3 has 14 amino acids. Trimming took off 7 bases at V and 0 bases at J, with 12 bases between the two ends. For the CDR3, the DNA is TGCAGCGCTGGAATGGGGCCAACTAATGAAAAACTGTTTTTT. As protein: CSAGMGPTNEKLFF.

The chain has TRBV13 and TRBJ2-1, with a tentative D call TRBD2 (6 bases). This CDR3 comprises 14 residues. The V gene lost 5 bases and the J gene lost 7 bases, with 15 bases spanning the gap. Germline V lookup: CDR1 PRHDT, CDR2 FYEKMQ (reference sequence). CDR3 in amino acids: CASSRAEGGNEQFF. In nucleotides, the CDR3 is TGTGCCAGCAGCCGGGCAGAGGGAGGAAATGAGCAGTTCTTC.

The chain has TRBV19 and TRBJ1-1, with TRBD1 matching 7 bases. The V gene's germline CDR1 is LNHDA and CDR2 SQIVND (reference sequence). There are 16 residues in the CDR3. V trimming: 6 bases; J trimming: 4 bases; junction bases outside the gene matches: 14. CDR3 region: CASSPYETGSVTEAFF. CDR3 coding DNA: TGTGCCAGTAGCCCCTACGAGACAGGGTCGGTCACTGAAGCTTTCTTT.

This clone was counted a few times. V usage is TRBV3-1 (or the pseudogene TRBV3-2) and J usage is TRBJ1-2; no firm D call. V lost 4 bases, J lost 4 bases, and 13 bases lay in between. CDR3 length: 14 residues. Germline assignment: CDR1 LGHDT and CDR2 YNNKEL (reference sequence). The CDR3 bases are TGTGCCAGCAGCCCTCTTGGGGAATTCTATGGCTACACCTTC. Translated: CASSPLGEFYGYTF.

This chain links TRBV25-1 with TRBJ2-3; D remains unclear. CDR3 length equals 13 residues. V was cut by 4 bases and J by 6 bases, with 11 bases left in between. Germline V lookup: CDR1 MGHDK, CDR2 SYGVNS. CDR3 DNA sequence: TGTGCCAGCAGTGGCAATTTTGCGGATACGCAGTATTTT. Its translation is CASSGNFADTQYF.

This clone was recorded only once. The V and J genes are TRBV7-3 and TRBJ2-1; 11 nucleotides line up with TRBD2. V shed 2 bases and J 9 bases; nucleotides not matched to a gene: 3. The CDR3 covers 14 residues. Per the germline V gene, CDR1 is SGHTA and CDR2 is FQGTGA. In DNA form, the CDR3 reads TGTGCCAGCAGCTTACTAGCGGGGGGAGGTGAGCAGTTCTTC. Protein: CASSLLAGGGEQFF.

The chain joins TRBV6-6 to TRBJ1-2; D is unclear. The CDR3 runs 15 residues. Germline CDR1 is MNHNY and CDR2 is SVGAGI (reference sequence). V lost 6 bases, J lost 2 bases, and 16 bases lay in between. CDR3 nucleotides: TGTGCCAGCAGATCAACAGAGATTTCGAACTATGGCTACACCTTC. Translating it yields CASRSTEISNYGYTF.

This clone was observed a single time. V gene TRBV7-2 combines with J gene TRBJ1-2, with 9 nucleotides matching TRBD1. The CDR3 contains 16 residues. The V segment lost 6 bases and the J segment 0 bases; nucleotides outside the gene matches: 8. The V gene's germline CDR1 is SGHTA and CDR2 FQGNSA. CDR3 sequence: CASRLRTGAANYGYTF. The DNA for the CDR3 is TGTGCCAGCAGACTGAGGACAGGGGCGGCTAACTATGGCTACACCTTC.

Here the CDR3 reads CASSSRRAGANVLTF. CDR3 DNA sequence: TGTGCCAGCAGTTCCCGGCGTGCCGGGGCCAACGTCCTGACTTTC. The V gene is TRBV6-5, the J gene TRBJ2-6, with D unresolved. Germline assignment: CDR1 MNHEY and CDR2 SVGAGI. There are 15 residues in the CDR3. Trimming cost V 4 bases and J 4 bases, with 11 bases left between them.

In DNA form, the CDR3 reads TGCGCCAGCAGCTTGCGGCCCGCCGGGCAAGGAAACTATGGCTACACCTTC. It translates to CASSLRPAGQGNYGYTF. The genes are TRBV5-1 and TRBJ1-2; D not resolved. Trimming removed 1 base from V and 2 bases from J, with 18 bases in between. Germline-derived CDR1 and CDR2 are SGHRS and YFSETQ. This CDR3 region has 17 residues.

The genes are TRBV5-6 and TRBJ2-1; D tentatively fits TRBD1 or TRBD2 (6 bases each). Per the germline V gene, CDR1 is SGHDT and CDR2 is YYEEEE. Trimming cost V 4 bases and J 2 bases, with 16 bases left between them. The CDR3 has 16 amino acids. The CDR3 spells CASSPEGDLAYNEQFF. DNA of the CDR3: TGTGCCAGCAGCCCCGAGGGGGACTTGGCCTACAATGAGCAGTTCTTC.

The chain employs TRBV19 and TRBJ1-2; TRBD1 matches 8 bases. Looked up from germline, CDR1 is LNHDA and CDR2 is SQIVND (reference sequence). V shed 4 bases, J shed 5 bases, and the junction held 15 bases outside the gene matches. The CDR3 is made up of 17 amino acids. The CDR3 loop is CASSNPKGQEVWYGYTF. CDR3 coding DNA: TGTGCCAGTAGTAATCCCAAGGGACAGGAGGTTTGGTATGGCTACACCTTC.

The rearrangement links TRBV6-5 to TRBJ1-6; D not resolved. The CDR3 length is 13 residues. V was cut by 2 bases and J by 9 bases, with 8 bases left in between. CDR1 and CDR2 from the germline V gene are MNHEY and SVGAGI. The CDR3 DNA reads TGTGCCAGCAGTTACGCGCGGAGTTCACCCCTCCACTTT. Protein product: CASSYARSSPLHF.

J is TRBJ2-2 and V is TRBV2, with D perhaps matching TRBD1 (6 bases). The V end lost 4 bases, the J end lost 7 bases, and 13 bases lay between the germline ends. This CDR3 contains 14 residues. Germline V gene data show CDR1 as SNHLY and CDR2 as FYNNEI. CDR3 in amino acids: CASSGAGTHGELFF. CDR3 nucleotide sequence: TGTGCCAGCAGTGGGGCTGGGACACACGGGGAGCTGTTTTTT.

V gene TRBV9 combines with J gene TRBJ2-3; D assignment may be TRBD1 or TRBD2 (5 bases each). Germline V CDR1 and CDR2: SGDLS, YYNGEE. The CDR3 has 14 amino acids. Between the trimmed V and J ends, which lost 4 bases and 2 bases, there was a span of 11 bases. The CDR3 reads CASSHRDPTDTQYF. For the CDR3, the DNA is TGTGCCAGCAGCCACCGGGACCCCACAGATACGCAGTATTTT.

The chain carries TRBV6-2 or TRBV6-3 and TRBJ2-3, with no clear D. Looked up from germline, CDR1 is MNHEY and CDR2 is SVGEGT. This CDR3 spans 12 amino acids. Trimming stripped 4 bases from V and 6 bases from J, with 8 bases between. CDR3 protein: CASSFMGDTQYF. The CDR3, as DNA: TGTGCCAGCAGTTTCATGGGGGATACGCAGTATTTT.

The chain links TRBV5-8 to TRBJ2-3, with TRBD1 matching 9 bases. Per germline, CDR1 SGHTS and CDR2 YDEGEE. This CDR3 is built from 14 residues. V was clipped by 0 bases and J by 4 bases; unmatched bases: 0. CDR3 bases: TGTGCCAGCAGCTTGGGGACAGGGGCAGATACGCAGTATTTT. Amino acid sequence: CASSLGTGADTQYF.

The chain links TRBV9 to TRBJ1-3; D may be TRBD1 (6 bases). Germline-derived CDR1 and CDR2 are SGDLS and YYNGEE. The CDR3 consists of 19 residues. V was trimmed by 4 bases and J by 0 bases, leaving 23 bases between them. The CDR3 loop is CASSTQIRTASHSGNTIYF. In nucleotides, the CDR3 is TGTGCCAGCAGCACCCAAATTCGGACAGCCTCACACTCTGGAAACACCATATATTTT. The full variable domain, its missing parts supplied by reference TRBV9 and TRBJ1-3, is DSGVTQTPKHLITATGQRVTLRCSPRSGDLSVYWYQQSLDQGLQFLIQYYNGEERAKGNILERFSAQQFPDLHSELNLSSLELGDSALYFCASSTQIRTASHSGNTIYFGEGSWLTVV.

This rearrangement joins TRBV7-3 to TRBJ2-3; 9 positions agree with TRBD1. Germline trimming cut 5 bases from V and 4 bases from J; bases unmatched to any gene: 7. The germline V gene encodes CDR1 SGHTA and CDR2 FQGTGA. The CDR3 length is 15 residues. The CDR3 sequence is CASSRGQGRADTQYF. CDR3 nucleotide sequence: TGTGCCAGCAGCCGTGGACAGGGGCGGGCAGATACGCAGTATTTT. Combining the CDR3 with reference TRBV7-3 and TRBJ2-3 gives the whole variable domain GAGVSQTPSNKVTEKGKYVELRCDPISGHTALYWYRQSLGQGPEFLIYFQGTGAADDSGLPNDRFFAVRPEGSVSTLKIQRTERGDSAVYLCASSRGQGRADTQYFGPGTRLTVL.

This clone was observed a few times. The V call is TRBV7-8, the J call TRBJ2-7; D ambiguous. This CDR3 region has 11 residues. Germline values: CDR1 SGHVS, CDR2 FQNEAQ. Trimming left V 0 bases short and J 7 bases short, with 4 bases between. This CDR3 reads CASSLAREQYF. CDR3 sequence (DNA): TGTGCCAGCAGCTTAGCCCGAGAGCAGTACTTC.

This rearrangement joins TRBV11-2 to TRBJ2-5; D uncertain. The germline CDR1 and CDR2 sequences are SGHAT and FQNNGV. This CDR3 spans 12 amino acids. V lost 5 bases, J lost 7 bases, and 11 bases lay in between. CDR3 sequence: CASSLVHRTQYF. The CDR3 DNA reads TGTGCCAGCAGCCTTGTCCATCGGACCCAGTACTTC.